A single sample gave rise to the 26 T cell receptor beta chains below, sequenced in a study of cytomegalovirus exposure and HLA in healthy donors. Both 60 Vbeta primers and 13 Jbeta primers went into the PCR. Clones were read by immunoSEQ multiplex PCR, and TCRdb kept only the in-frame ones, dropping some. The data hold approximately 110,000 clones, with 67% observed a single time. What was sequenced was PBMCs. The source is a man in his late teens or twenties in good health and CMV-seropositive.

V gene TRBV2 combines with J gene TRBJ2-3; 7 nucleotides line up with TRBD1. The germline V gene encodes CDR1 SNHLY and CDR2 FYNNEI. The J segment lost 3 bases and the V segment lost 6 bases, leaving 9 bases of the junction unmatched. This CDR3 contains 15 residues. Here the CDR3 DNA reads TGTGCCAGCAGGCAGACAGGGTCAGGGACAGATACGCAGTATTTT. This translates into CASRQTGSGTDTQYF. The complete variable domain, with remaining parts taken from reference TRBV2 and TRBJ2-3, reads EPEVTQTPSHQVTQMGQEVILRCVPISNHLYFYWYRQILGQKVEFLVSFYNNEISEKSEIFDDQFSVERPDGSNFTLKIRSTKLEDSAMYFCASRQTGSGTDTQYFGPGTRLTVL.

The rearrangement uses TRBV7-3 and TRBJ2-1; possible D gene TRBD1, 6 bases. The germline V and J ends were trimmed by 2 bases and 8 bases, with 13 bases remaining between them. CDR3 size: 14 residues. Germline V gene sequence: CDR1 SGHTA, CDR2 FQGTGA. The CDR3 nucleotides read TGTGCCAGCAGCTTACAGGGGCCTACAGATGAGCAGTTCTTC. As protein: CASSLQGPTDEQFF.

The chain links TRBV5-6 to TRBJ2-1; 10 bases are shared with TRBD2. CDR3 length equals 17 residues. Germline lookup yields CDR1 SGHDT and CDR2 YYEEEE. V dropped 4 bases and J dropped 6; count of bases not matched to a gene: 13. The CDR3 region is CASSITTAGGRVNEQFF. CDR3 nucleotides: TGTGCCAGCAGCATAACAACAGCGGGGGGGAGGGTCAATGAGCAGTTCTTC.

This clone was counted only a few times. The V call is TRBV21-1, the J call TRBJ1-2; the DNA was not compared with TRBD1, the D call given in the table. TRBV21-1 is assigned pseudogene status. The CDR3 is made up of 13 amino acids. CDR3 residues: CASSVYSNYGYTF. CDR3 DNA sequence: TGTGCCAGCAGCGTGTACAGCAACTATGGCTACACCTTC.

The rearrangement joins TRBV7-6 to TRBJ2-1, with D possibly matching TRBD2 (5 bases). Germline V gives CDR1 SGHVS, CDR2 FNYEAQ. The V and J ends lost 5 bases and 8 bases respectively, with 19 bases between them. The CDR3 is 15 amino acids. The DNA of the CDR3 is TGTGCCAGCAGCCAACGGGGAATGGCGGTATATGAGCAGTTCTTC. This translates into CASSQRGMAVYEQFF.

This chain joins TRBV2 and TRBJ2-6, with a weak D call TRBD1 (6 bases). The CDR3 totals 18 residues. CDR1 is SNHLY, CDR2 FYNNEI, per germline. Between the trimmed V and J ends, which lost 3 bases and 0 bases, there was a span of 15 bases. The CDR3 spells CASSDWGLTSSGANVLTF. For the CDR3, the DNA is TGTGCCAGCAGTGATTGGGGGCTGACAAGCTCTGGGGCCAACGTCCTGACTTTC.

The genes are TRBV6-5 and TRBJ2-3; TRBD2 might be the D (6 bases). Germline V gene lookup returns CDR1 MNHEY and CDR2 SVGAGI. This CDR3 is 14 amino acids long. The V and J ends lost 7 bases and 2 bases respectively, with 13 bases between them. The CDR3 DNA follows: TGTGCCAGCATGGGGACTTCAAACACAGATACGCAGTATTTT. Translated: CASMGTSNTDTQYF.

V usage is TRBV5-1 and J usage is TRBJ2-3; 13 bases agree with TRBD2. CDR1 is SGHRS, CDR2 YFSETQ, per germline. V was pared by 3 bases and J by 2 bases, with 3 bases of the junction left unmatched. The CDR3 is 16 residues long. CDR3 DNA: TGCGCCAGCAGCTCAGGACTAGCGGGGGACACAGATACGCAGTATTTT. Amino acid sequence: CASSSGLAGDTDTQYF. The full variable domain, completed using reference TRBV5-1 and TRBJ2-3, is KAGVTQTPRYLIKTRGQQVTLSCSPISGHRSVSWYQQTPGQGLQFLFEYFSETQRNKGNFPGRFSGRQFSNSRSEMNVSTLELGDSALYLCASSSGLAGDTDTQYFGPGTRLTVL.

The chain employs TRBV27 and TRBJ2-3, with TRBD2 matching 7 bases. The CDR3 spans 12 residues. Unmatched junction bases numbered 5, after V lost 5 bases and J lost 9 bases. The germline CDR1 and CDR2 sequences are MNHEY and SMNVEV (reference sequence). CDR3 coding DNA: TGTGCCAGCAGTGCAACTAGCGCAACGCAGTATTTT. Protein: CASSATSATQYF.

This chain links TRBV5-1 with TRBJ1-6; D possibly corresponds to TRBD1 (5 bases). CDR1 and CDR2 (germline): SGHRS, YFSETQ. The CDR3 runs 16 residues. V lost 2 bases, J lost 5 bases, and 14 bases lay in between. As DNA, the CDR3 is TGCGCCAGCAGCTTTAGCGGGACGCCCGATAATTCACCCCTCCACTTT. This sequence encodes CASSFSGTPDNSPLHF.

V is TRBV6-9 and J is TRBJ2-3; the match to TRBD2 covers 7 bases. CDR1 and CDR2 from the germline V gene are MNHGY and SVAAGI. Unmatched junction bases numbered 16, after V lost 3 bases and J lost 4 bases. This CDR3 region has 18 residues. CDR3 DNA: TGTGCCAGCAGTTACGGGGGGATGCCCCTTTCCGGAGCAGATACGCAGTATTTT. Encoded protein: CASSYGGMPLSGADTQYF.

The rearrangement joins TRBV18 to TRBJ2-3; 10 bases line up with TRBD1. V was clipped by 3 bases and J by 4 bases; unmatched bases: 1. Germline V gives CDR1 KGHSH, CDR2 LQKENI. This CDR3 has 14 amino acids. The CDR3: CASSPTGGADTQYF. CDR3 coding DNA: TGTGCCAGCTCACCGACAGGGGGCGCAGATACGCAGTATTTT. Full variable domain (rest looked up from reference TRBV18 and TRBJ2-3): NAGVMQNPRHLVRRRGQEARLRCSPMKGHSHVYWYRQLPEEGLKFMVYLQKENIIDESGMPKERFSAEFPKEGPSILRIQQVVRGDSAAYFCASSPTGGADTQYFGPGTRLTVL.

This rearrangement joins TRBV4-1 to TRBJ2-2; 9 bases fit TRBD1. The J segment lost 7 bases and the V segment lost 4 bases, leaving 7 bases of the junction unmatched. The CDR3 covers 15 residues. The germline V gene encodes CDR1 MGHRA and CDR2 YSYEKL. CDR3 region: CASSLRDRVDGELFF. CDR3 coding DNA: TGCGCCAGCAGCCTCCGGGACAGGGTGGACGGGGAGCTGTTTTTT.

The J gene is TRBJ2-2, the V gene TRBV7-3; TRBD2 is a possible D gene (6 bases). CDR1 and CDR2 from the germline V gene are SGHTA and FQGTGA. The CDR3 runs to 15 residues. Deletions cut 5 bases from V and 6 bases from J, with 16 bases between. CDR3 coding DNA: TGTGCCAGCAGCCAAATGGGCACTAGCTCCGGGGAGCTGTTTTTT. Its protein product is CASSQMGTSSGELFF.

This sequence joins TRBV11-2 and TRBJ1-1, with D perhaps TRBD1 (5 bases). Germline loops: CDR1 SGHAT, CDR2 FQNNGV. The CDR3 runs 14 residues. The V gene lost 4 bases and the J gene lost 5 bases, with 14 bases spanning the gap. The CDR3 region has the DNA TGTGCCAGCAGCTCCCTTGCAGGGTATACTGAAGCTTTCTTT. Protein sequence: CASSSLAGYTEAFF.

V and J are TRBV5-1 and TRBJ1-5; a weak D match, TRBD1 (6 bases). Germline V gives CDR1 SGHRS, CDR2 YFSETQ. The CDR3 contains 14 residues. The germline V and J ends were trimmed by 0 bases and 5 bases, with 9 bases remaining between them. The CDR3 coding sequence is TGCGCCAGCAGCTTGGAGGCAGGGGATCAGCCCCAGCATTTT. Translated, it gives CASSLEAGDQPQHF.

V is TRBV6-1 and J is TRBJ2-2, with D maybe TRBD2 (6 bases). Germline CDR1 MNHNS, CDR2 SASEGT. The germline V and J ends were trimmed by 3 bases and 5 bases, with 13 bases remaining between them. The CDR3 runs to 15 residues. In DNA form, the CDR3 reads TGTGCCAGCAGTGATGGCCAGGCGGGAACCGGGGAGCTGTTTTTT. It is translated as CASSDGQAGTGELFF.

This chain links TRBV19 with TRBJ2-1; D possibly corresponds to TRBD1 (5 bases). Trimming removed 0 bases at V and 3 bases at J, with 12 bases between. The CDR3 has 16 residues. The germline V gene encodes CDR1 LNHDA and CDR2 SQIVND (reference sequence). The CDR3 DNA follows: TGTGCCAGTAGTATAGACCACGTTCAGGGCTACAATGAGCAGTTCTTC. Translating it yields CASSIDHVQGYNEQFF. Together with reference TRBV19 and TRBJ2-1, the CDR3 gives the full variable domain: DGGITQSPKYLFRKEGQNVTLSCEQNLNHDAMYWYRQDPGQGLRLIYYSQIVNDFQKGDIAEGYSVSREKKESFPLTVTSAQKNPTAFYLCASSIDHVQGYNEQFFGPGTRLTVL.

The rearrangement links TRBV2 to TRBJ2-3; TRBD2 agrees at 8 bases. From germline, CDR1 is SNHLY and CDR2 FYNNEI. This CDR3 spans 16 amino acids. J lost 0 bases, V lost 2 bases, and 4 bases had no gene match. The CDR3 DNA reads as TGTGCCAGCAGTGAATATCGGGGGGGGAGCACAGATACGCAGTATTTT. Translated: CASSEYRGGSTDTQYF.

A remark on this clone: A far more abundant clone sits one base away, making this likely a read error. The V call is TRBV7-9, the J call TRBJ2-5; 13 bases map to TRBD2. The length of the CDR3 is 16 residues. Germline CDR1 reads SEHNR; CDR2 reads FQNEAQ (reference sequence). CDR3 in DNA: TGTTCCAGCAGTGAACCTACTAGCGGGGGGGAAGAGACCCAGTACTTC. Translating gives CSSSEPTSGGEETQYF.

The rearrangement joins TRBV20-1 to TRBJ2-1; D is unclear. Germline CDR1 and CDR2: DFQATT and SNEGSKA (reference sequence). The V and J ends lost 3 bases and 9 bases respectively, with 9 bases between them. The CDR3 sequence is 11 residues long. CDR3 in DNA: TGCAGTGCTAGCATTAGTAGTGAGCAGTTCTTC. Protein: CSASISSEQFF.

The V and J genes are TRBV5-4 and TRBJ2-5; 8 bases agree with TRBD2. Germline V gene sequence: CDR1 SGHNT, CDR2 YYREEE (reference sequence). The CDR3 sequence is 18 residues long. V shed 0 bases and J 1 base; nucleotides not matched to a gene: 11. CDR3 region: CASSLAPPGRGVQETQYF. The DNA of the CDR3 is TGTGCCAGCAGCTTGGCCCCCCCCGGGAGGGGCGTCCAAGAGACCCAGTACTTC.

This rearrangement joins TRBV30 to TRBJ1-5; possibly TRBD1 for D (5 bases). Germline V lookup: CDR1 GTSNPN, CDR2 SVGIG (reference sequence). V lost 4 bases, J lost 4 bases, and 23 bases lay in between. There are 17 residues in the CDR3. In nucleotides, the CDR3 is TGTGCCTGGACGCCGGGACTCAGGGCCGGGGCAAATCAGCCCCAGCATTTT. This encodes CAWTPGLRAGANQPQHF.

This sequence joins TRBV6-5 and TRBJ1-2; 7 bases align to TRBD1. The CDR3 covers 13 residues. Germline trimming cut 5 bases from V and 4 bases from J; bases unmatched to any gene: 4. The germline V gene encodes CDR1 MNHEY and CDR2 SVGAGI. The CDR3 region is CASSTGVTYGYTF. CDR3 nucleotide sequence: TGTGCCAGCAGTACAGGGGTCACCTATGGCTACACCTTC.

This clone was seen more than once but under ten times. The chain carries TRBV29-1 and TRBJ2-3, with a possible D match to TRBD2 (6 bases). The V end lost 4 bases, the J end lost 1 base, and 9 bases lay between the germline ends. The germline V gene encodes CDR1 SQVTM and CDR2 ANQGSEA. The CDR3 is made up of 13 amino acids. The CDR3 DNA follows: TGCAGCGTTGGACTAGGACGCACAGATACGCAGTATTTT. It yields the protein CSVGLGRTDTQYF.

The V call is TRBV2, the J call TRBJ2-3; TRBD1 might be the D (6 bases). The CDR3 contains 14 residues. Deletions cut 6 bases from V and 4 bases from J, with 14 bases between. Germline CDR1 is SNHLY and CDR2 is FYNNEI. The CDR3 here is CASRLQGRADTQYF. CDR3 sequence (DNA): TGTGCCAGCAGGCTACAGGGAAGGGCAGATACGCAGTATTTT.